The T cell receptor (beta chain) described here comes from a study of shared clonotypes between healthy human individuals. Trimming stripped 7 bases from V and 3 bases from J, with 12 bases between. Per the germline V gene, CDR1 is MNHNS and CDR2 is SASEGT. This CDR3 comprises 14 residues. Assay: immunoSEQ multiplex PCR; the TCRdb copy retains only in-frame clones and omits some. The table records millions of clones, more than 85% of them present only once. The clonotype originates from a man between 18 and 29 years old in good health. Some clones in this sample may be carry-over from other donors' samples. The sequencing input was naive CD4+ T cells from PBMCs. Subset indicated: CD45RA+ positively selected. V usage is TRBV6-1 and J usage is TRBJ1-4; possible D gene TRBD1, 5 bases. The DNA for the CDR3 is TGTGCCAGCACCCCTCCAGGGTCTAATGAAAAACTGTTTTTT. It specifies CASTPPGSNEKLFF.